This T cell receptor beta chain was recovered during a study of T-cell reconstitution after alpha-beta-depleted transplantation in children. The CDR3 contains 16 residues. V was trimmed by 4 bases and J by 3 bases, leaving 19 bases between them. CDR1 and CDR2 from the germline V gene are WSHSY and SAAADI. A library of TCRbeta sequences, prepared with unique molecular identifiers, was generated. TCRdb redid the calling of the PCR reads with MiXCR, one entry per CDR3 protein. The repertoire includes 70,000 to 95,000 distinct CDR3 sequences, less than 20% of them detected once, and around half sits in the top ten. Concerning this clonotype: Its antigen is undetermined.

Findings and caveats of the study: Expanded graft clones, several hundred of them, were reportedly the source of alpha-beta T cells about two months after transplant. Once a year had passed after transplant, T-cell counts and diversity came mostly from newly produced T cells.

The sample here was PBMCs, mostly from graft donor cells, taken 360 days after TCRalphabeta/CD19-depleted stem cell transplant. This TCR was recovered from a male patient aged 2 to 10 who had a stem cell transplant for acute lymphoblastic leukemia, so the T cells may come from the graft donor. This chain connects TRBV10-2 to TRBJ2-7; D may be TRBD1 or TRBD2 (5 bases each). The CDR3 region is CASSGEGLLNIYEQYF. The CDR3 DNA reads TGCGCCAGCAGTGGTGAGGGGCTCCTTAATATCTACGAGCAGTACTTC.